This is a list of T cell receptor beta chains from one sample in a study of immune reconstitution after stem cell transplant in scleroderma. TCRdb redid the calling of the RT-PCR reads with MiXCR, one entry per CDR3 protein. The sample includes around 1,700 distinct CDR3 sequences, over 11% seen only once; the top ten take more than 20%. This sample was obtained before or after autologous hematopoietic stem cell transplantation (not recorded which). All receptors come from a female donor with systemic sclerosis. The CDR3 runs from the conserved cysteine through the conserved F or W. The order of the fields is D gene, V gene, clone size, J gene, CDR3 protein, CDR3 DNA. D genes are given only for firm matches. Only some rows state a clone size, as once, few, many or a class for expanded clones.

d_call: TRBD1
v_call: TRBV10-2
clone_size: NA
j_call: TRBJ2-3
cdr3_aa: CASSEGTGFTDTQYF
cdr3_nt: TGCGCCAGCAGTGAGGGGACAGGGTTCACAGATACGCAGTATTTT

d_call: NA
v_call: TRBV10-3
clone_size: NA
j_call: TRBJ2-7
cdr3_aa: CAISESRAAYFSYEQYF
cdr3_nt: TGTGCCATCAGTGAGTCAAGGGCAGCCTACTTCTCCTACGAGCAGTACTTC

d_call: NA
v_call: TRBV30
clone_size: few
j_call: TRBJ1-4
cdr3_aa: CASSGTSNEKLFF
cdr3_nt: TGTGCCTCTTCCGGGACAAGTAATGAAAAACTGTTTTTT

d_call: TRBD2
v_call: TRBV7-8
clone_size: few
j_call: TRBJ2-1
cdr3_aa: CASSPLAGVEQFF
cdr3_nt: TGTGCCAGCAGCCCCCTCGCGGGGGTTGAGCAGTTCTTC

d_call: NA
v_call: TRBV7-2
clone_size: medium-sized
j_call: TRBJ1-1
cdr3_aa: CASSLDWTAEAFF
cdr3_nt: TGTGCCAGCAGCTTAGACTGGACAGCTGAAGCTTTCTTT

d_call: TRBD2
v_call: TRBV2
clone_size: large
j_call: TRBJ2-1
cdr3_aa: CASSASGGLPYNEQFF
cdr3_nt: TGTGCCAGCAGCGCTAGCGGGGGGTTGCCCTACAATGAGCAGTTCTTC

d_call: NA
v_call: TRBV5-1
clone_size: NA
j_call: TRBJ1-6
cdr3_aa: CASSLGRSSYNSPLHF
cdr3_nt: TGCGCCAGCAGCTTGGGTCGGAGCTCCTATAATTCACCCCTCCACTTT

d_call: NA
v_call: TRBV5-1
clone_size: medium-sized
j_call: TRBJ1-5
cdr3_aa: CASSLGDGHNQPQHF
cdr3_nt: TGCGCCAGCAGCTTGGGAGACGGACACAATCAGCCCCAGCATTTT

d_call: TRBD1
v_call: TRBV20-1
clone_size: NA
j_call: TRBJ1-5
cdr3_aa: CSARRLGQNNQPQHF
cdr3_nt: TGCAGTGCTAGAAGACTGGGACAGAATAATCAGCCCCAGCATTTT

d_call: TRBD1
v_call: TRBV6-5
clone_size: few
j_call: TRBJ2-7
cdr3_aa: CASSYGQGDYEQYF
cdr3_nt: TGTGCCAGCAGTTACGGACAGGGGGATTACGAGCAGTACTTC

d_call: TRBD1
v_call: TRBV6-5
clone_size: large
j_call: TRBJ1-2
cdr3_aa: CASSYSYRGNYGYTF
cdr3_nt: TGTGCCAGCAGTTACTCCTACAGGGGGAACTATGGCTACACCTTC

d_call: NA
v_call: TRBV7-8
clone_size: few
j_call: TRBJ1-1
cdr3_aa: CASSLQGINTEAFF
cdr3_nt: TGTGCCAGCAGCTTACAGGGAATTAACACTGAAGCTTTCTTT

d_call: NA
v_call: TRBV5-8
clone_size: few
j_call: TRBJ1-2
cdr3_aa: CASSRDTPGGYTF
cdr3_nt: TGTGCCAGCAGTCGGGACACCCCTGGGGGCTACACCTTC

d_call: NA
v_call: TRBV2
clone_size: medium-sized
j_call: TRBJ1-4
cdr3_aa: CASSDGGADEKLFF
cdr3_nt: TGTGCCAGCAGTGACGGGGGGGCTGATGAAAAACTGTTTTTT

d_call: NA
v_call: TRBV10-3
clone_size: NA
j_call: TRBJ2-3
cdr3_aa: CATLDRQHSTDTQYF
cdr3_nt: TGTGCCACACTGGACAGACAACATAGCACAGATACGCAGTATTTT

d_call: NA
v_call: TRBV6-5
clone_size: NA
j_call: TRBJ1-6
cdr3_aa: CASSQEYRSASPLHF
cdr3_nt: TGTGCCAGCAGCCAAGAATACAGGAGTGCTTCACCCCTCCACTTT

d_call: NA
v_call: TRBV5-1
clone_size: NA
j_call: TRBJ2-3
cdr3_aa: CASAGAFGPGGTDTQYF
cdr3_nt: TGCGCCAGCGCCGGGGCTTTCGGCCCAGGAGGCACAGATACGCAGTATTTT

d_call: TRBD1
v_call: TRBV15
clone_size: medium-sized
j_call: TRBJ2-7
cdr3_aa: CATSSDGTGSYEQYF
cdr3_nt: TGTGCCACCAGCAGCGACGGGACAGGCTCCTACGAGCAGTACTTC

d_call: TRBD1
v_call: TRBV7-6
clone_size: NA
j_call: TRBJ2-7
cdr3_aa: CASSLWPGQGYEQYF
cdr3_nt: TGTGCCAGCAGCTTATGGCCGGGACAGGGATACGAGCAGTACTTC

d_call: NA
v_call: TRBV5-1
clone_size: medium-sized
j_call: TRBJ2-5
cdr3_aa: CASSLVGADQETQYF
cdr3_nt: TGCGCCAGCAGCTTGGTGGGAGCGGACCAAGAGACCCAGTACTTC

d_call: NA
v_call: TRBV20-1
clone_size: medium-sized
j_call: TRBJ2-5
cdr3_aa: CSAEVGQHHQYF
cdr3_nt: TGCAGTGCCGAGGTCGGGCAGCATCACCAGTACTTC

d_call: TRBD1
v_call: TRBV5-1
clone_size: few
j_call: TRBJ1-6
cdr3_aa: CASSLGTGTGALLHF
cdr3_nt: TGCGCCAGCAGCTTGGGAACCGGGACAGGCGCACTCCTCCACTTT

d_call: NA
v_call: TRBV7-9
clone_size: few
j_call: TRBJ2-1
cdr3_aa: CASRPDRYDEQFF
cdr3_nt: TGTGCCAGCAGACCAGACAGGTACGATGAGCAGTTCTTC

d_call: TRBD2
v_call: TRBV6-4
clone_size: NA
j_call: TRBJ2-1
cdr3_aa: CASSDETSGANEQFF
cdr3_nt: TGTGCCAGCAGTGACGAGACTAGCGGGGCCAATGAGCAGTTCTTC

d_call: NA
v_call: TRBV28
clone_size: few
j_call: TRBJ1-2
cdr3_aa: CASSFVTAGLYGYTF
cdr3_nt: TGTGCCAGCAGTTTTGTGACGGCCGGACTCTATGGCTACACCTTC

d_call: TRBD1
v_call: TRBV19
clone_size: medium-sized
j_call: TRBJ2-7
cdr3_aa: CASSPGQGKAYEQYF
cdr3_nt: TGTGCCAGTAGCCCCGGACAGGGGAAGGCCTACGAGCAGTACTTC

d_call: NA
v_call: TRBV2
clone_size: NA
j_call: TRBJ2-7
cdr3_aa: CAVAQGGGYEQYF
cdr3_nt: TGTGCCGTAGCGCAGGGTGGAGGCTACGAGCAGTACTTC

d_call: TRBD1
v_call: TRBV20-1
clone_size: NA
j_call: TRBJ2-3
cdr3_aa: CSARDPGTGGTDTQYF
cdr3_nt: TGCAGTGCTAGAGATCCCGGGACAGGGGGTACAGATACGCAGTATTTT

d_call: NA
v_call: TRBV5-1
clone_size: medium-sized
j_call: TRBJ2-5
cdr3_aa: CASSPQGTPYQETQYF
cdr3_nt: TGCGCCAGCAGTCCTCAGGGGACACCGTACCAAGAGACCCAGTACTTC

d_call: TRBD1
v_call: TRBV6-5
clone_size: large
j_call: TRBJ1-1
cdr3_aa: CASSYRDSGAEAFF
cdr3_nt: TGTGCCAGCAGTTACCGGGACAGTGGCGCTGAAGCTTTCTTT

d_call: NA
v_call: TRBV28
clone_size: NA
j_call: TRBJ2-4
cdr3_aa: CASSLIGGRNIQYF
cdr3_nt: TGTGCCAGCAGTTTAATCGGGGGCCGAAACATTCAGTACTTC

d_call: NA
v_call: TRBV20-1
clone_size: medium-sized
j_call: TRBJ1-1
cdr3_aa: CSAKEGSDTEAFF
cdr3_nt: TGCAGTGCTAAGGAGGGATCGGACACTGAAGCTTTCTTT

d_call: NA
v_call: TRBV3-1
clone_size: medium-sized
j_call: TRBJ2-7
cdr3_aa: CASSQRPRATYEQYF
cdr3_nt: TGTGCCAGCAGCCAGAGGCCCAGGGCTACCTACGAGCAGTACTTC

d_call: NA
v_call: TRBV27
clone_size: few
j_call: TRBJ2-3
cdr3_aa: CASSSGQSSTDTQYF
cdr3_nt: TGTGCCAGCAGTTCAGGACAGTCTAGCACAGATACGCAGTATTTT

d_call: TRBD1
v_call: TRBV6-2/TRBV6-3
clone_size: NA
j_call: TRBJ2-7
cdr3_aa: CASSYRQGDYEQYF
cdr3_nt: TGTGCCAGCAGTTACCGGCAGGGGGATTACGAGCAGTACTTC

d_call: TRBD1
v_call: TRBV7-6
clone_size: medium-sized
j_call: TRBJ2-2
cdr3_aa: CASSLALDRGPTGELFF
cdr3_nt: TGTGCCAGCAGCTTAGCGTTGGACAGGGGCCCCACCGGGGAGCTGTTTTTT

d_call: NA
v_call: TRBV5-1
clone_size: medium-sized
j_call: TRBJ1-1
cdr3_aa: CASTGTGFTEAFF
cdr3_nt: TGCGCCAGCACCGGAACAGGGTTCACTGAAGCTTTCTTT

d_call: NA
v_call: TRBV5-1
clone_size: NA
j_call: TRBJ2-7
cdr3_aa: CASSTGYEQYF
cdr3_nt: TGCGCCAGCAGCACTGGTTACGAGCAGTACTTC

d_call: TRBD1
v_call: TRBV5-1
clone_size: few
j_call: TRBJ1-2
cdr3_aa: CASSSGQGNYGYTF
cdr3_nt: TGCGCCAGCAGCTCGGGACAGGGAAACTATGGCTACACCTTC

d_call: NA
v_call: TRBV20-1
clone_size: NA
j_call: TRBJ1-6
cdr3_aa: CSAPGPNNSPLHF
cdr3_nt: TGCAGTGCCCCGGGACCGAATAATTCACCCCTCCACTTT

d_call: TRBD1
v_call: TRBV7-6
clone_size: few
j_call: TRBJ1-4
cdr3_aa: CASKTGTANEKLFF
cdr3_nt: TGTGCCAGCAAAACCGGGACAGCTAATGAAAAACTGTTTTTT

d_call: NA
v_call: TRBV20-1
clone_size: few
j_call: TRBJ1-1
cdr3_aa: CSARAQLNTEAFF
cdr3_nt: TGCAGTGCTAGAGCCCAGCTGAACACTGAAGCTTTCTTT

d_call: NA
v_call: TRBV20-1
clone_size: few
j_call: TRBJ2-5
cdr3_aa: CSARDAPRGNQETQYF
cdr3_nt: TGCAGTGCTAGAGACGCACCCCGGGGGAACCAAGAGACCCAGTACTTC

d_call: NA
v_call: TRBV7-8
clone_size: medium-sized
j_call: TRBJ2-1
cdr3_aa: CASSLPPNEQFF
cdr3_nt: TGTGCCAGCAGCTTACCACCCAATGAGCAGTTCTTC

d_call: NA
v_call: TRBV9
clone_size: medium-sized
j_call: TRBJ1-1
cdr3_aa: CASSPITVTEAFF
cdr3_nt: TGTGCCAGCAGCCCCATAACGGTGACTGAAGCTTTCTTT

d_call: NA
v_call: TRBV5-1
clone_size: NA
j_call: TRBJ1-6
cdr3_aa: CASSLGGEGSPLHF
cdr3_nt: TGCGCCAGCAGCTTGGGGGGAGAAGGATCACCCCTCCACTTT

d_call: TRBD1
v_call: TRBV20-1
clone_size: medium-sized
j_call: TRBJ1-1
cdr3_aa: CSARDGDRLNTEAFF
cdr3_nt: TGCAGTGCTAGAGATGGGGACAGGCTGAACACTGAAGCTTTCTTT

d_call: NA
v_call: TRBV6-5
clone_size: once
j_call: TRBJ2-3
cdr3_aa: CASSYSFTGGTDTQYF
cdr3_nt: TGTGCCAGCAGTTATTCGTTTACTGGGGGCACAGATACGCAGTATTTT

d_call: NA
v_call: TRBV29-1
clone_size: few
j_call: TRBJ2-7
cdr3_aa: CSAGDPPSGQYF
cdr3_nt: TGCAGCGCCGGGGACCCCCCGTCAGGGCAGTACTTC

d_call: NA
v_call: TRBV5-1
clone_size: NA
j_call: TRBJ2-3
cdr3_aa: CASSWGLGTDTQYF
cdr3_nt: TGCGCCAGCAGCTGGGGGCTGGGCACAGATACGCAGTATTTT

d_call: TRBD1
v_call: TRBV9
clone_size: large
j_call: TRBJ2-7
cdr3_aa: CASSVEGTGFYEQYF
cdr3_nt: TGTGCCAGCAGCGTAGAGGGGACAGGGTTCTACGAGCAGTACTTC

d_call: NA
v_call: TRBV6-5
clone_size: medium-sized
j_call: TRBJ2-7
cdr3_aa: CASSYAGTDYEQYF
cdr3_nt: TGTGCCAGCAGTTACGCCGGGACGGACTACGAGCAGTACTTC

d_call: TRBD1
v_call: TRBV4-2
clone_size: medium-sized
j_call: TRBJ2-1
cdr3_aa: CASSLQTGHPYNEQFF
cdr3_nt: TGTGCCAGCAGCCTTCAGACAGGGCATCCCTACAATGAGCAGTTCTTC

d_call: NA
v_call: TRBV21-1
clone_size: medium-sized
j_call: TRBJ2-4
cdr3_aa: CASSPPPLDPNIQYF
cdr3_nt: TGTGCCAGCAGCCCTCCCCCGCTCGACCCAAACATTCAGTACTTC

d_call: TRBD1
v_call: TRBV7-6
clone_size: few
j_call: TRBJ1-6
cdr3_aa: CASSQRTGLSPLHF
cdr3_nt: TGTGCCAGCAGCCAACGGACAGGGTTGTCACCCCTCCACTTT

d_call: NA
v_call: TRBV20-1
clone_size: medium-sized
j_call: TRBJ1-5
cdr3_aa: CSAEARGGQPQHF
cdr3_nt: TGCAGTGCAGAAGCCAGGGGCGGACAGCCCCAGCATTTT

d_call: NA
v_call: TRBV20-1
clone_size: medium-sized
j_call: TRBJ1-1
cdr3_aa: CSVPQGDRVLNTEAFF
cdr3_nt: TGCAGTGTACCACAGGGTGACCGGGTTTTGAACACTGAAGCTTTCTTT

d_call: TRBD2
v_call: TRBV7-3
clone_size: medium-sized
j_call: TRBJ2-5
cdr3_aa: CASSSELADQETQYF
cdr3_nt: TGTGCCAGCAGCTCGGAACTAGCGGACCAAGAGACCCAGTACTTC

d_call: TRBD2
v_call: TRBV11-3
clone_size: medium-sized
j_call: TRBJ2-3
cdr3_aa: CASSPEVAGDTQYF
cdr3_nt: TGTGCCAGCAGCCCCGAGGTAGCGGGGGATACGCAGTATTTT